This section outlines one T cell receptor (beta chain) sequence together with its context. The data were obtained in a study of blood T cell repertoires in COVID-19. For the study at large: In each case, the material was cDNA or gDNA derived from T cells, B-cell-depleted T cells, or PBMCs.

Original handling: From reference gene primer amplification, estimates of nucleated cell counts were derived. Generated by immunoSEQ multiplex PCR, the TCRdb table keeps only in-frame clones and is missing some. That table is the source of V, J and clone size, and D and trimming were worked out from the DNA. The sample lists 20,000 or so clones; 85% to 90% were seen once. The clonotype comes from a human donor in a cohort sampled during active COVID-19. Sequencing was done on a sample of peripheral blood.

For the CDR3, the DNA is TGCGCCAGCAGTCCCCGCGGAGACTTAACCGGGGAGCTGTTTTTT. This sequence encodes CASSPRGDLTGELFF. This chain links TRBV23-1 with TRBJ2-2, with D uncertain. TRBV23-1 falls under the ORF class, with uncertain function. V was clipped by 4 bases and J by 5 bases, with 14 bases between them. There are 15 residues in the CDR3.